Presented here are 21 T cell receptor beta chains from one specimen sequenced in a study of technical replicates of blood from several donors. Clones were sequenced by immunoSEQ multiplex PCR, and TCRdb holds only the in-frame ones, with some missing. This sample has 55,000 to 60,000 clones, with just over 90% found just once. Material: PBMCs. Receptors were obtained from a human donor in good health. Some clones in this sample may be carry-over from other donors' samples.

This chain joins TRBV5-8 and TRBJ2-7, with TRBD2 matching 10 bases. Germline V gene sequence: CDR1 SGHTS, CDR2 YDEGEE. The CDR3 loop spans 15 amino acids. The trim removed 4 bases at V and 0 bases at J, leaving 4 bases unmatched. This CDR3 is CASSPGTSASYEQYF. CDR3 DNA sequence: TGTGCCAGCAGCCCAGGGACTAGCGCCTCCTACGAGCAGTACTTC.

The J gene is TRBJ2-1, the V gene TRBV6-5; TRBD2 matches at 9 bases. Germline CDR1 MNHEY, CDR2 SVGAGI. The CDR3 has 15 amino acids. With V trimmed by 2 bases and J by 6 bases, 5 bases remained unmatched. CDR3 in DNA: TGTGCCAGCAGTTACGCGGCGGGAGGGGGCAATGAGCAGTTCTTC. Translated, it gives CASSYAAGGGNEQFF.

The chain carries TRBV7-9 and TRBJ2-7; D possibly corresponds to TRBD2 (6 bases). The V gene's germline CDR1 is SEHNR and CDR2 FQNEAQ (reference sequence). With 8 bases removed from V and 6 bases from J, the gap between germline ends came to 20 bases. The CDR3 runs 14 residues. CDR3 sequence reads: CASGPGLVLGEQYF. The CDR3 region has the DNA TGTGCCAGCGGACCGGGACTCGTTCTTGGCGAGCAGTACTTC.

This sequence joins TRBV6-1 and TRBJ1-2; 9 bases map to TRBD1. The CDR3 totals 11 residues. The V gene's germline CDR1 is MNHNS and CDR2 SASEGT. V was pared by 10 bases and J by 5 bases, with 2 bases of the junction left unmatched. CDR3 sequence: CATGQGYGYTF. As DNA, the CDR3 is TGTGCCACCGGACAGGGGTATGGCTACACCTTC.

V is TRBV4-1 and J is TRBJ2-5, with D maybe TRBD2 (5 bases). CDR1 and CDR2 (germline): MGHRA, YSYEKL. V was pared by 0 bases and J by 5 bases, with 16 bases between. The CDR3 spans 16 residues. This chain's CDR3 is CASSQDGSRRGETQYF. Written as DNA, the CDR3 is TGCGCCAGCAGCCAAGATGGGTCTAGGAGAGGGGAGACCCAGTACTTC.

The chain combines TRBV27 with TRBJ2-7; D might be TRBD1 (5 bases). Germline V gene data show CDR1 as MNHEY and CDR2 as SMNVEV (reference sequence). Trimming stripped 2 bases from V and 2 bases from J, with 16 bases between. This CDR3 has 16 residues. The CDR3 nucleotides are TGTGCCAGCAGTTTAGTTCTTGGCAGGGCAACCTACGAGCAGTACTTC. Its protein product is CASSLVLGRATYEQYF.

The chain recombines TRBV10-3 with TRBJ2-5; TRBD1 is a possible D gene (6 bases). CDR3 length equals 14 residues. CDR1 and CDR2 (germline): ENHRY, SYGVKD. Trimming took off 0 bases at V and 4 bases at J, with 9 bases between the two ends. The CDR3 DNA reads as TGTGCCATCAGTGAGTCGGGACAACGAGAGACCCAGTACTTC. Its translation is CAISESGQRETQYF.

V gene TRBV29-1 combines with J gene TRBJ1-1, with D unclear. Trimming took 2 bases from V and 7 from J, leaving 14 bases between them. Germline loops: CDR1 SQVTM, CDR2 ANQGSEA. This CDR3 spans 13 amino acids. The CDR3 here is CSVESSTRGEAFF. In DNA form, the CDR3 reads TGCAGCGTTGAATCTTCCACACGCGGTGAAGCTTTCTTT.

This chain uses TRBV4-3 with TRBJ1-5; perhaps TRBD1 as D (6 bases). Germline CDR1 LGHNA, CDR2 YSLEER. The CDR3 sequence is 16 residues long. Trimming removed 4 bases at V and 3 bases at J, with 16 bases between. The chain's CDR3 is CASSPYVTGNNQPQHF. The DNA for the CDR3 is TGCGCCAGCAGCCCGTACGTCACAGGGAACAATCAGCCCCAGCATTTT.

CDR3 DNA: TGTGCCAGCAGCTCCGGGACTAGCGATTACAATGAGCAGTTCTTC. Translating gives CASSSGTSDYNEQFF. The chain is built from TRBV11-2 and TRBJ2-1; 10 bases map to TRBD2. CDR3 length equals 15 residues. Trimming took 4 bases from V and 4 from J; bases not matched to a gene: 4. From germline, CDR1 is SGHAT and CDR2 FQNNGV.

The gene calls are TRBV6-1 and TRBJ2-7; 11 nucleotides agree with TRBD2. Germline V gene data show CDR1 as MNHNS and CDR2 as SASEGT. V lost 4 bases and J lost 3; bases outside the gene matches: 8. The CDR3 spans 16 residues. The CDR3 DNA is TGTGCCAGCAGTGCACTAGCGGGGGAAAACCGCTACGAGCAGTACTTC. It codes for CASSALAGENRYEQYF.

The CDR3 reads CASSPGKNEKLFF. The CDR3 nucleotides read TGTGCCAGCTCACCCGGGAAGAATGAAAAACTGTTTTTT. This sequence joins TRBV18 and TRBJ1-4; D is uncertain. From germline, CDR1 is KGHSH and CDR2 LQKENI. Trimming removed 3 bases at V and 5 bases at J, with 7 bases between. The CDR3 extends over 13 amino acids.

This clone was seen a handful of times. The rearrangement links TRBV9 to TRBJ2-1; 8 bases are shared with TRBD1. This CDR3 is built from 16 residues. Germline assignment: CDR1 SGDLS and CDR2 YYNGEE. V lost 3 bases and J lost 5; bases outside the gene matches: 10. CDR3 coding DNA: TGTGCCAGCAGCGAGCTCGGGGACAGGTACGACAATGAGCAGTTCTTC. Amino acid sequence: CASSELGDRYDNEQFF.

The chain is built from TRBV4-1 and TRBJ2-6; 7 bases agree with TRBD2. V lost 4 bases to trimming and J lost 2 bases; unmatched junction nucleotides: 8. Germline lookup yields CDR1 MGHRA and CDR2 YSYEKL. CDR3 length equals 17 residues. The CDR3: CASSRPAAGAGANVLTF. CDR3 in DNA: TGCGCCAGCAGCCGGCCGGCGGCGGGAGCTGGGGCCAACGTCCTGACTTTC.

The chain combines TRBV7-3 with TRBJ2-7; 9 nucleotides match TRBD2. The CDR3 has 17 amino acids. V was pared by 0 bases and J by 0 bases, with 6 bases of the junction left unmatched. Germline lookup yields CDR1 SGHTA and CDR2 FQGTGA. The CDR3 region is CASSLTSGGAVSYEQYF. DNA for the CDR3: TGTGCCAGCAGCTTAACTAGCGGGGGAGCAGTCTCCTACGAGCAGTACTTC. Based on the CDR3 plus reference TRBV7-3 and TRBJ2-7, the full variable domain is GAGVSQTPSNKVTEKGKYVELRCDPISGHTALYWYRQSLGQGPEFLIYFQGTGAADDSGLPNDRFFAVRPEGSVSTLKIQRTERGDSAVYLCASSLTSGGAVSYEQYFGPGTRLTVT.

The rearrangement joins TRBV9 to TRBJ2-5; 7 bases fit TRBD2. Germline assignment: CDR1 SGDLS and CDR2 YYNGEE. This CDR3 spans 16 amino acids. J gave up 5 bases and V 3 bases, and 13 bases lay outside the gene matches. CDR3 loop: CASSEGLSGGVETQYF. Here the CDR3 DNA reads TGTGCCAGCAGCGAGGGACTCTCGGGAGGTGTTGAGACCCAGTACTTC.

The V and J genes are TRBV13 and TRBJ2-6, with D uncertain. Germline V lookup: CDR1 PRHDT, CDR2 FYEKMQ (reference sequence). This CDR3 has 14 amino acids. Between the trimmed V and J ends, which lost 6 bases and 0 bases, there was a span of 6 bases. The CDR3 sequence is CASRYTSGANVLTF. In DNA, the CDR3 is TGTGCCAGCAGATACACCTCTGGGGCCAACGTCCTGACTTTC.

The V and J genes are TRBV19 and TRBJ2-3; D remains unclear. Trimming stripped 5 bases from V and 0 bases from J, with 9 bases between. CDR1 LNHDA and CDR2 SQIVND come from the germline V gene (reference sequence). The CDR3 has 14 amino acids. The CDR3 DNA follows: TGTGCCAGTAGTCGTGGGCCGAGCACAGATACGCAGTATTTT. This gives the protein CASSRGPSTDTQYF.

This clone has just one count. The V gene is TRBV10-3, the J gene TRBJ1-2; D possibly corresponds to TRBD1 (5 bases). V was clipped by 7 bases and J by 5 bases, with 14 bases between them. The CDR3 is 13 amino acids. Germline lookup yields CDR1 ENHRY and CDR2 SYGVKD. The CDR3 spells CAITPDGGYGYTF. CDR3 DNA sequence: TGTGCCATCACCCCGGACGGGGGATATGGCTACACCTTC.

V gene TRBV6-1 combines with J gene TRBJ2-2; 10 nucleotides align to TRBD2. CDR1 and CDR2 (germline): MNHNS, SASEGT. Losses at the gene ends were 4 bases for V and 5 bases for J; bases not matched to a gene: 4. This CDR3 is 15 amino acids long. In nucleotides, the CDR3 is TGTGCCAGCAGTGGGGTAGCGGGAGGTACCGGGGAGCTGTTTTTT. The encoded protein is CASSGVAGGTGELFF.

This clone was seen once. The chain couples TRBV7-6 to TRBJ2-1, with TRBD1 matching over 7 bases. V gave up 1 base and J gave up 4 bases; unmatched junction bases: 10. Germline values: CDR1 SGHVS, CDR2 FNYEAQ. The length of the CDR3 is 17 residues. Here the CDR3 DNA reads TGTGCCAGCAGCTTAGTGGGCTTCACAGGGGCATACAATGAGCAGTTCTTC. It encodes CASSLVGFTGAYNEQFF.